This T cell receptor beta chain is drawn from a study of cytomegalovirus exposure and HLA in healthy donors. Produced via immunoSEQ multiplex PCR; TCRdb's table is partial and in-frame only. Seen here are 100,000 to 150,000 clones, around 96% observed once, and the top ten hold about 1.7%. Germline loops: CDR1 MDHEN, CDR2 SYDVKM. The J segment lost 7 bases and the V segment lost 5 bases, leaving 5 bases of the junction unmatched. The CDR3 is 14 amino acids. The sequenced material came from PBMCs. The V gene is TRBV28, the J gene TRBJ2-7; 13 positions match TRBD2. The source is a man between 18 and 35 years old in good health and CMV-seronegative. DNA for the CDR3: TGTGCCAGCAGTCCCTCGGGACTAGCGGGGGAGCAGTACTTC. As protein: CASSPSGLAGEQYF.